Following are 11 T cell receptor beta chains from one sample sequenced in a study of regulatory T cells in long-lasting Graves disease. Regarding time point: newly diagnosed GD, antithyroid drugs for less than 3 months. Construction of the TCR library relied on RNA isolated from PBMCs. Assembly of TCR beta libraries relied on iRepertoire HTBI primers together with Arm-PCR of CDR3 regions. TCRdb analysed the multiplex PCR reads with MiXCR anew, one entry per CDR3 protein. The sample comprises more than 300,000 distinct CDR3 sequences, 12% of which are singletons, and approximately 17% rests with the top ten. These data were also reused for a study on T cells in Graves' hyperthyroidism and ophthalmopathy.

Sequenced material: peripheral blood mononuclear cells (PBMCs), taken at new diagnosis, from a patient treated with antithyroid drugs. These receptors were obtained from a woman under 30 with Graves disease.

This clonotype was picked up many times. The chain employs TRBV11-2 and TRBJ2-2, with no clear D. Germline CDR1 and CDR2: SGHAT and FQNNGV. CDR3 size: 12 residues. Trimming stripped 1 base from V and 7 bases from J, with 4 bases between. This chain's CDR3 is CASSLGNGELFF. CDR3 sequence (DNA): TGTGCCAGCAGCTTAGGAAACGGGGAGCTGTTTTTT.

The CDR3, as DNA: TGCGCCAGCAGCCCAGACGGACGCTGGGATCAGCCCCAGCATTTT. It translates to CASSPDGRWDQPQHF. The chain recombines TRBV4-3 with TRBJ1-5; no definite D call. V shed 4 bases and J shed 5 bases, with 15 bases lying between them. This CDR3 is built from 15 residues. Germline V gene data show CDR1 as LGHNA and CDR2 as YSLEER.

This clonotype was counted many times. The V gene is TRBV7-6, the J gene TRBJ2-3; 8 bases agree with TRBD1. The ends lost 5 bases at V and 1 base at J; junction bases unmatched: 5. The CDR3 loop spans 15 amino acids. The germline V gene has CDR1 SGHVS and CDR2 FNYEAQ. This CDR3 is CASSTTGVGTDTQYF. CDR3 nucleotide sequence: TGTGCCAGCAGCACGACAGGGGTTGGCACAGATACGCAGTATTTT.

This clonotype was detected ten times or more. The rearrangement uses TRBV14 and TRBJ2-3, with 8 bases aligning to TRBD1. The trim removed 3 bases at V and 4 bases at J, leaving 9 bases unmatched. The CDR3 runs 16 residues. Germline V gives CDR1 SGHDN, CDR2 FVKESK. The DNA of the CDR3 is TGTGCCAGCAGCCACCCTGGCAGGGGGCGCGCAGATACGCAGTATTTT. This translates into CASSHPGRGRADTQYF.

Ten or more counts support this clonotype. This rearrangement joins TRBV15 to TRBJ1-2, with TRBD1 matching 8 bases. Germline V gene data show CDR1 as LNHNV and CDR2 as YYDKDF (reference sequence). The CDR3 spans 17 residues. V shed 0 bases and J 0 bases; nucleotides not matched to a gene: 6. CDR3 sequence: CATSRDWSGQANYGYTF. The CDR3 region has the DNA TGTGCCACCAGCAGAGATTGGTCGGGACAGGCTAACTATGGCTACACCTTC.

This clonotype was found many times. The V and J genes are TRBV6-2 or TRBV6-3 and TRBJ2-1; the match to TRBD2 covers 13 bases. Per the germline V gene, CDR1 is MNHEY and CDR2 is SVGEGT. The CDR3 is made up of 15 amino acids. V trimming: 8 bases; J trimming: 10 bases; junction bases outside the gene matches: 11. The chain's CDR3 is CASFEGTSGAGEQFF. The CDR3, as DNA: TGTGCCAGCTTCGAGGGGACTAGCGGGGCGGGAGAGCAGTTCTTC.

This clonotype was detected ten times or more. The V call is TRBV6-1, the J call TRBJ2-5; tentatively, D is TRBD1 (6 bases). Trimming cost V 6 bases and J 2 bases, with 25 bases left between them. Germline loops: CDR1 MNHNS, CDR2 SASEGT. The CDR3 extends over 18 amino acids. In nucleotides, the CDR3 is TGTGCCAGCAGGAAGATAACCGGGACAAGGGTTTATCAAGAGACCCAGTACTTC. Its translation is CASRKITGTRVYQETQYF.

About this clonotype itself: This may be a read error: a much more frequent sequence differs by one nucleotide. Lacking the conserved final phenylalanine or tryptophan, this CDR3 likely reflects a read error. The rearrangement uses TRBV20-1 and TRBJ2-7; TRBD1 agrees at 7 bases. This CDR3 is built from 13 residues. The V gene end was trimmed by 5 bases and the J gene end by 2 bases; junction bases not matched to a gene: 6. CDR1 is DFQATT and CDR2 is SNEGSKA in the germline V gene (reference sequence). The CDR3 loop reads CSAHRQGTYEQYL. In nucleotides, the CDR3 is TGCAGTGCTCACAGACAGGGAACCTACGAGCAGTACCTC.

This clonotype was counted once. The V call is TRBV7-6, the J call TRBJ2-5, with TRBD2 identical over 9 bases. Germline V gives CDR1 SGHVS, CDR2 FNYEAQ. CDR3 length: 19 residues. Losses at the gene ends were 5 bases for V and 0 bases for J; bases not matched to a gene: 16. The chain's CDR3 is CASSHGGLAGFSYQETQYF. CDR3 DNA sequence: TGTGCCAGCAGCCACGGCGGGCTAGCGGGGTTCTCGTACCAAGAGACCCAGTACTTC.

This clonotype was counted at least ten times. The chain employs TRBV6-1 and TRBJ2-7; D uncertain. This CDR3 is 14 amino acids long. The V end lost 1 base, the J end lost 2 bases, and 9 bases lay between the germline ends. Germline V CDR1 and CDR2: MNHNS, SASEGT. The CDR3 reads CASSEGPATYEQYV. The CDR3 DNA sequence: TGTGCCAGCAGTGAAGGCCCAGCCACCTACGAGCAGTACGTC.

Notes on this clonotype: An end of the junction differs from the germline gene, which may be a read error. The chain recombines TRBV10-1 with TRBJ2-7; unclear D gene. This CDR3 has 14 residues. Per germline, CDR1 WNHNN and CDR2 SYGVQD (reference sequence). CDR3 bases: TGTGCCAGCAGTGAAGGGCTGGGCTATTACGAGCAGTACTTC. Translated: CASSEGLGYYEQYF.